Here is one TCR beta chain with its context. The V and J ends lost 6 bases and 0 bases, in that order; junction bases with no gene match: 4. The CDR3 extends over 15 amino acids. CDR1 is MNHNY and CDR2 is SVGAGI in the germline V gene (reference sequence). As handled by the study authors: The authors estimated nucleated cell counts from reference gene primer amplification. Method: immunoSEQ multiplex PCR; TCRdb's copy keeps in-frame clones and lacks some. V, J and clone size are taken as reported in that table, and D and trimming were inferred from the DNA itself. The sample consists of approximately 190,000 clones, roughly 82% of them appearing once. This record belongs to a study of blood T cell repertoires in COVID-19. Study overall: The study drew acute and convalescent COVID-19 samples from the United States, Italy and Spain. In each case, the material was cDNA or gDNA derived from T cells, B-cell-depleted T cells, or PBMCs.

Seattle researchers signed up patients amid active infection and tracked them longitudinally. Source material: peripheral blood. The gene calls are TRBV6-6 and TRBJ1-3, with 8 bases that match TRBD1. The clonotype comes from a woman between 55 and 75 years old with COVID-19, enrolled during active disease. The CDR3 bases are TGTGCCAGCAGGGGACAGGCTCCCTCTGGAAACACCATATATTTT. This encodes CASRGQAPSGNTIYF.